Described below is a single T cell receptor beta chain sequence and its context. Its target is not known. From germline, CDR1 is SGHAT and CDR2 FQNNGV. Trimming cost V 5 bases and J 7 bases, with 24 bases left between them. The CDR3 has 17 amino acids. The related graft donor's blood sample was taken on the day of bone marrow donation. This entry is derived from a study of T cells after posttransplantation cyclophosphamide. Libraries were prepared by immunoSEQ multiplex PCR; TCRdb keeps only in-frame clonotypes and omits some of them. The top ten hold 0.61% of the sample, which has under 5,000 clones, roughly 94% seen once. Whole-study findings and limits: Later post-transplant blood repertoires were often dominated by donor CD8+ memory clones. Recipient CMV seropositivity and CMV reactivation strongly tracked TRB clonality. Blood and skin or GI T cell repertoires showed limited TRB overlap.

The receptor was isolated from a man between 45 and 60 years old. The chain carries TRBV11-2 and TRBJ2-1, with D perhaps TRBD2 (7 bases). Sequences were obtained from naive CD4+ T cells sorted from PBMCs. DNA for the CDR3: TGTGCCAGCAGCCCCTGGAGACTAGCCGCTCAGGGGAATGAGCAGTTCTTC. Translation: CASSPWRLAAQGNEQFF.